Shown below are 5 T cell receptor beta chains from a single sample sequenced in a study of blood T cell repertoires in COVID-19. Clones were read by immunoSEQ multiplex PCR, and TCRdb kept only the in-frame ones, dropping some. The table includes about 80,000 clones, about 78% detected once. The sequenced sample was peripheral blood. These TCRs come from a human donor in a cohort sampled during active COVID-19.

This rearrangement joins TRBV6-6 to TRBJ2-3; perhaps TRBD1 as D (7 bases). The CDR3 is 14 amino acids. Germline V lookup: CDR1 MNHNY, CDR2 SVGAGI (reference sequence). Trimming removed 6 bases at V and 0 bases at J, with 10 bases between. CDR3: CASSQGGSTDTQYF. The CDR3 DNA reads TGTGCCAGCAGCCAGGGGGGAAGCACAGATACGCAGTATTTT.

The rearrangement uses TRBV7-8 and TRBJ2-7; D might be TRBD1 (6 bases). The V gene's germline CDR1 is SGHVS and CDR2 FQNEAQ. The CDR3 runs to 13 residues. V gave up 4 bases and J gave up 4 bases, with 11 bases separating them. CDR3 sequence (DNA): TGTGCCAGCAGCTCTACAGGGATTTACGAGCAGTACTTC. Translation gives CASSSTGIYEQYF.

V is TRBV5-1 and J is TRBJ1-2, with 7 positions matching TRBD1. From germline, CDR1 is SGHRS and CDR2 YFSETQ. There are 13 residues in the CDR3. Unmatched junction bases numbered 6, after V lost 4 bases and J lost 6 bases. CDR3 bases: TGCGCCAGCAGCACCACCGGGACAGATGGCTACACCTTC. As protein: CASSTTGTDGYTF.

The chain carries TRBV3-1 (or the pseudogene TRBV3-2) and TRBJ2-7; 10 nucleotides agree with TRBD2. The germline V gene has CDR1 LGHDT and CDR2 YNNKEL (reference sequence). The CDR3 runs to 18 residues. With 4 bases clipped from V and 3 bases from J, the junction kept 15 bases outside the gene matches. The CDR3 reads CASSLRGLTSGEDYEQYV. The CDR3 coding sequence is TGTGCCAGCAGCCTTAGGGGGTTAACTAGCGGGGAAGACTACGAGCAGTACGTC.

The chain uses TRBV13 and TRBJ2-7; D call uncertain. This CDR3 has 12 amino acids. V was cut by 0 bases and J by 6 bases, with 6 bases left in between. Germline CDR1 is PRHDT and CDR2 is FYEKMQ (reference sequence). The CDR3 DNA is TGTGCCAGCAGCTTAGGCCCCTCCGAGCAGTACTTC. Protein product: CASSLGPSEQYF.